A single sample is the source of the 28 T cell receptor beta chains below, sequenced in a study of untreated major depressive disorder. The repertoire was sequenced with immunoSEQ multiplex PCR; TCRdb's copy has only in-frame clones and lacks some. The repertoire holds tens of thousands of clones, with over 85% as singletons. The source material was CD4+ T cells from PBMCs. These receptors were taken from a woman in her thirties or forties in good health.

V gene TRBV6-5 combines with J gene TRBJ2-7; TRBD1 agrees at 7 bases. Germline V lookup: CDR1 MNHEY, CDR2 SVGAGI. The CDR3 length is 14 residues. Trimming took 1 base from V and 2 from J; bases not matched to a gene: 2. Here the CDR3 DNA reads TGTGCCAGCAGTTACTGGCAGGGGGCCTACGAGCAGTACTTC. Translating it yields CASSYWQGAYEQYF.

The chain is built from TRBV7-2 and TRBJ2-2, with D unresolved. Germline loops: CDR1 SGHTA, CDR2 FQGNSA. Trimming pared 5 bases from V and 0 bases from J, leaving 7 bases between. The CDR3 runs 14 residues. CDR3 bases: TGTGCCAGCAGCCCCCGTTCGAACACCGGGGAGCTGTTTTTT. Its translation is CASSPRSNTGELFF.

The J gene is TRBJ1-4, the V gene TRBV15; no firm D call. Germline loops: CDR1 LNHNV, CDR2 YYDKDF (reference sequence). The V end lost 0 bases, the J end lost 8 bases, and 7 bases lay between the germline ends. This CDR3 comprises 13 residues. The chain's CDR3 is CATSRDKGEKLFF. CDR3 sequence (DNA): TGTGCCACCAGCAGAGATAAGGGAGAAAAACTGTTTTTT.

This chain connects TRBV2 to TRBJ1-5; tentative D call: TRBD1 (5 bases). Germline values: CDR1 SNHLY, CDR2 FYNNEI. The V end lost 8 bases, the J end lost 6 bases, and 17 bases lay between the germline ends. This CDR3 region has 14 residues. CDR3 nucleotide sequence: TGTGCCAGCGTCCCGGGGGGATTCGGTCAGCCCCAGCATTTT. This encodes CASVPGGFGQPQHF. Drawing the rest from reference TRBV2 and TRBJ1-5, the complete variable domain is EPEVTQTPSHQVTQMGQEVILRCVPISNHLYFYWYRQILGQKVEFLVSFYNNEISEKSEIFDDQFSVERPDGSNFTLKIRSTKLEDSAMYFCASVPGGFGQPQHFGDGTRLSIL.

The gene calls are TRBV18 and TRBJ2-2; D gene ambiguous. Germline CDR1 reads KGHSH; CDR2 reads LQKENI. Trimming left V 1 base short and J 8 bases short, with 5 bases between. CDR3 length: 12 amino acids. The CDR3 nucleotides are TGTGCCAGCTCACCACAATTTGGGGAGCTGTTTTTT. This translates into CASSPQFGELFF.

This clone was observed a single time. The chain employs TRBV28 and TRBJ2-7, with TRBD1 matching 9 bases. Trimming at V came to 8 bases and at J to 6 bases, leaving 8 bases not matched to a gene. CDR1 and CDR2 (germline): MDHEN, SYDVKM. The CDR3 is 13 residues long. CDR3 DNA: TGTGCCAGCCGCCGACAGGGGGACCTCGAGCAGTACTTC. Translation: CASRRQGDLEQYF.

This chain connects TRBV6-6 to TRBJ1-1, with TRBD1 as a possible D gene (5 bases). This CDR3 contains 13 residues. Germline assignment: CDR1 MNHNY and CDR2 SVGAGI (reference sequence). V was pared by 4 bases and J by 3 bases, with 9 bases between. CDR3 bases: TGTGCCAGCAGTTGGGGCGGGGACACTGAAGCTTTCTTT. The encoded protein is CASSWGGDTEAFF.

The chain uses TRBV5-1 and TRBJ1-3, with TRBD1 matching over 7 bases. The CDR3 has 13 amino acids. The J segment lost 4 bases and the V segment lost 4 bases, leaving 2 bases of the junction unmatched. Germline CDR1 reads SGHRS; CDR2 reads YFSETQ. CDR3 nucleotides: TGCGCCAGCAGCCTGGGACAGGGAAACACCATATATTTT. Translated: CASSLGQGNTIYF.

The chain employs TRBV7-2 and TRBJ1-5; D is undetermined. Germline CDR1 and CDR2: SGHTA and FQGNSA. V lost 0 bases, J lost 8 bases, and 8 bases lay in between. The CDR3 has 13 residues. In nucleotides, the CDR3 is TGTGCCAGCAGCTTAGCCCCTCGGGAGCCCCAGCATTTT. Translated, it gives CASSLAPREPQHF.

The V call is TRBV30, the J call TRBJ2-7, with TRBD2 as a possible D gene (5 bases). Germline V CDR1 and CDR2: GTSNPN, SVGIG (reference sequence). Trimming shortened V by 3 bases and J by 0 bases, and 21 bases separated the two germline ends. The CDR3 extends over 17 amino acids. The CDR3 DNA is TGTGCCTGGAGGCTACCTACGGGGATGGCTAGCTCCTACGAGCAGTACTTC. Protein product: CAWRLPTGMASSYEQYF. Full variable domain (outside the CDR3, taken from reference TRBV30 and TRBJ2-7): SQTIHQWPATLVQPVGSPLSLECTVEGTSNPNLYWYRQAAGRGLQLLFYSVGIGQISSEVPQNLSASRPQDRQFILSSKKLLLSDSGFYLCAWRLPTGMASSYEQYFGPGTRLTVT.

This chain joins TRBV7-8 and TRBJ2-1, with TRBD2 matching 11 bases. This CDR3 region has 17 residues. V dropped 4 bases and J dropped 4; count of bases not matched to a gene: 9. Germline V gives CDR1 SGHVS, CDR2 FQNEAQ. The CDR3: CASSWGLAVGIYNEQFF. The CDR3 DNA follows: TGTGCCAGCAGCTGGGGACTAGCGGTGGGGATATACAATGAGCAGTTCTTC.

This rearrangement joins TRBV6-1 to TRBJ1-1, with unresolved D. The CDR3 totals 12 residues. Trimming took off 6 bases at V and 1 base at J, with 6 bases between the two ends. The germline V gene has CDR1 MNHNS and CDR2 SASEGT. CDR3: CASRLSNTEAFF. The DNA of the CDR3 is TGTGCCAGCAGGCTATCGAACACTGAAGCTTTCTTT.

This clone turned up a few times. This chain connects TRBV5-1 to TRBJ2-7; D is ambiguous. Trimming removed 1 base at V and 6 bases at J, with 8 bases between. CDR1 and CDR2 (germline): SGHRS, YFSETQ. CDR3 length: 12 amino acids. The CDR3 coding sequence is TGCGCCAGCAGCTTGTTCGGTGGCGAGCAGTACTTC. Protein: CASSLFGGEQYF.

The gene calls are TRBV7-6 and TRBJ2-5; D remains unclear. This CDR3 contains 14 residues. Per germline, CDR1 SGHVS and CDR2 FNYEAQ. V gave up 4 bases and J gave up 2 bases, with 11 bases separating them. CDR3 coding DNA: TGTGCCAGCAGCTCGCGACCCCAACAAGAGACCCAGTACTTC. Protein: CASSSRPQQETQYF.

CDR3 in DNA: TGTGCCAGCACCGAGAACAGGAACTATGGCTACACCTTC. This sequence encodes CASTENRNYGYTF. The chain recombines TRBV6-1 with TRBJ1-2; the D gene is possibly TRBD1 (5 bases). CDR3 length: 13 residues. Germline values: CDR1 MNHNS, CDR2 SASEGT. The V gene lost 7 bases and the J gene lost 2 bases, with 11 bases spanning the gap.

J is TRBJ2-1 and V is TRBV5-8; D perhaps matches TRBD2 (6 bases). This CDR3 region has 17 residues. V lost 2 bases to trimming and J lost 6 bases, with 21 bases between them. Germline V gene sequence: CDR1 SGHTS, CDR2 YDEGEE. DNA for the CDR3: TGTGCCAGCAGCTTAAAAGCCCGACTAGTTGAAGTCAATGAGCAGTTCTTC. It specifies CASSLKARLVEVNEQFF.

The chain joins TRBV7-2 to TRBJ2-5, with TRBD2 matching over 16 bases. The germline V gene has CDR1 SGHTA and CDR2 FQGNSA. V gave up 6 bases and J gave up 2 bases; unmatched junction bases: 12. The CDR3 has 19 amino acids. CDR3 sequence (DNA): TGTGCCAGCAGACCATCTCCGGGACTAGCGGGGGGGTCACAAGAGACCCAGTACTTC. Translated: CASRPSPGLAGGSQETQYF. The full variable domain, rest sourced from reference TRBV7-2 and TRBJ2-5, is GAGVSQSPSNKVTEKGKDVELRCDPISGHTALYWYRQSLGQGLEFLIYFQGNSAPDKSGLPSDRFSAERTGGSVSTLTIQRTQQEDSAVYLCASRPSPGLAGGSQETQYFGPGTRLLVL.

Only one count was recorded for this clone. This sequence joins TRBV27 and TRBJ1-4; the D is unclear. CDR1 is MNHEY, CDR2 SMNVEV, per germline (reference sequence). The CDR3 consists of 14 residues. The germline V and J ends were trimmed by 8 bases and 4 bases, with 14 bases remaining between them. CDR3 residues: CASPWIQSNEKLFF. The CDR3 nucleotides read TGTGCCAGCCCATGGATACAGAGTAATGAAAAACTGTTTTTT.

The CDR3 is CASRGDRVVGNEQFF. The DNA for the CDR3 is TGTGCCAGCAGGGGGGACAGGGTAGTGGGCAATGAGCAGTTCTTC. The chain carries TRBV2 and TRBJ2-1, with 9 bases matching TRBD1. The trim removed 6 bases at V and 6 bases at J, leaving 9 bases unmatched. The germline gives CDR1 SNHLY, CDR2 FYNNEI. The CDR3 runs to 15 residues.

The CDR3 nucleotides are TGTGCCAGCAGCTTAGCTCCCGAATACAATGAGCAGTTCTTC. It codes for CASSLAPEYNEQFF. V gene TRBV7-9 combines with J gene TRBJ2-1; D remains unclear. Germline V gives CDR1 SEHNR, CDR2 FQNEAQ (reference sequence). V was trimmed by 0 bases and J by 4 bases, leaving 7 bases between them. The CDR3 length is 14 residues.

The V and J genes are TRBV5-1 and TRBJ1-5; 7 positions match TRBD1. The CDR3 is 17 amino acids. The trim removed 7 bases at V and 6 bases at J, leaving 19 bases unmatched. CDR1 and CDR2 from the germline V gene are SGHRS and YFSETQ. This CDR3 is CASGPTKTGVDSQPQHF. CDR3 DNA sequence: TGCGCCAGCGGTCCTACAAAAACAGGGGTGGACAGTCAGCCCCAGCATTTT.

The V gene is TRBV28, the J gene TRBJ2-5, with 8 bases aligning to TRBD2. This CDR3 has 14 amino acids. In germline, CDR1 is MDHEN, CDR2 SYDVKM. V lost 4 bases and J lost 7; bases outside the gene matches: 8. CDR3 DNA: TGTGCCAGCAGTTCCCCGGGAGGGGCCGGGACCCAGTACTTC. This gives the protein CASSSPGGAGTQYF. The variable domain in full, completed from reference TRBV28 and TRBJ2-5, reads DVKVTQSSRYLVKRTGEKVFLECVQDMDHENMFWYRQDPGLGLRLIYFSYDVKMKEKGDIPEGYSVSREKKERFSLILESASTNQTSMYLCASSSPGGAGTQYFGPGTRLLVL.

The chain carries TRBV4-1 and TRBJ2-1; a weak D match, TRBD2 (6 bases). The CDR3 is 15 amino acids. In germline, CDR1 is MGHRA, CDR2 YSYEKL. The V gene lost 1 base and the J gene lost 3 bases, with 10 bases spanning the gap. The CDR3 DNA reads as TGCGCCAGCAGCCAAGGGCGGGGTAACTACAATGAGCAGTTCTTC. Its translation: CASSQGRGNYNEQFF.

CDR3 loop: CASSRQGNKQYF. In DNA form, the CDR3 reads TGTGCCAGCAGCCGGCAGGGTAACAAGCAGTACTTC. The V call is TRBV6-5, the J call TRBJ2-7; D perhaps matches TRBD1 (5 bases). V shed 6 bases and J shed 8 bases, with 14 bases lying between them. Germline assignment: CDR1 MNHEY and CDR2 SVGAGI. The CDR3 length is 12 residues.

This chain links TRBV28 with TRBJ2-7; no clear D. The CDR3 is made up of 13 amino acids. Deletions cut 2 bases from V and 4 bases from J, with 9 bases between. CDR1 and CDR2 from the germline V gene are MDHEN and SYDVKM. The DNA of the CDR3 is TGTGCCAGCAGTTTAGACGGGTCTTACGAGCAGTACGTC. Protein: CASSLDGSYEQYV.

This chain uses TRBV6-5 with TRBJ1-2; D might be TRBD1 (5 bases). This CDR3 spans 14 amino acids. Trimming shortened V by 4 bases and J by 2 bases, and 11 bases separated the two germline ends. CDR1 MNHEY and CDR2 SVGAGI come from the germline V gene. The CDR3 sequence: CASSSAGRNYGYTF. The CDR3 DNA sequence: TGTGCCAGCAGTTCGGCAGGGCGAAACTATGGCTACACCTTC.

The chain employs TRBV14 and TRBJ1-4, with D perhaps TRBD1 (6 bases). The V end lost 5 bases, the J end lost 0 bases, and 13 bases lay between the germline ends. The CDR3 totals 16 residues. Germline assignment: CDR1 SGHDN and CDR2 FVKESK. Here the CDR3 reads CASSNLQGSTNEKLFF. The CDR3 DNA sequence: TGTGCCAGCAGCAACTTACAGGGCTCAACTAATGAAAAACTGTTTTTT.

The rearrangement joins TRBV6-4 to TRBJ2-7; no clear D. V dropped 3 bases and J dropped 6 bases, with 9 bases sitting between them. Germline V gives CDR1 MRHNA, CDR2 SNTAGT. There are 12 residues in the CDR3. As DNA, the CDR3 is TGTGCCAGCAGTGAACGGGTTCGCGAGCAGTACTTC. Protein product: CASSERVREQYF.